This paragraph covers one TCR beta chain sequence. The CDR3 is 15 residues long. Germline V lookup: CDR1 SGDLS, CDR2 YYNGEE. V was cut by 3 bases and J by 2 bases, with 12 bases left in between. This sample is drawn from a study of low-dose radiotherapy and immunotherapy resistance in tumors. As for the study in general: One day prior to radiation and immunotherapy, intravenous cyclophosphamide at 200 mg/m2 was given, repeated every two weeks. Daily intake of oral aspirin 300 mg by patients lasted four cycles and began on cycle 1 day 1.

Priming of first-strand cDNA relied on TRAV- and TRBV-specific primers (covering alpha and beta chains). Over roughly 18 PCR cycles, TCRs were amplified from a constant-region primer and V-primer adapter. Using its own MiXCR run on the reads, TCRdb lists one record per CDR3 protein. This sample has roughly 39,000 distinct CDR3 sequences; around a third occur once, and the top ten carry approximately 3.7%. Time point indicated: before trial treatment. Donors were dosed with nivolumab and ipilimumab; they also received aspirin, low-dose cyclophosphamide and low-dose radiotherapy. The chain carries TRBV9 and TRBJ1-3; a possible D gene is TRBD1 (5 bases). The specimen comprised PBMCs, sampled before treatment. The receptor comes from a male donor with gallbladder cancer. The CDR3 DNA reads TGTGCCAGCAGCGCCACAGGTTTTACTGGAAACACCATATATTTT. Amino acids: CASSATGFTGNTIYF.